This T cell receptor (beta chain) comes out of a study of T cells in localized non-small cell lung cancer. Deletions cut 8 bases from V and 0 bases from J, with 17 bases between. CDR3 length: 16 residues. Germline CDR1 is SNHLY and CDR2 is FYNNEI. Profiling relied on immunoSEQ multiplex PCR, and the TCRdb table lists in-frame clones only, not all of them. The sample includes more than 25,000 clones, roughly four fifths seen only once; the top ten take around 4.1%. This rearrangement joins TRBV2 to TRBJ1-5; no firm D call. This sample comprised peripheral blood, obtained before any cancer treatment. The clonotype was recovered from a woman aged 40-69 years with stage I lung adenocarcinoma. The CDR3 DNA reads TGTGCCAGCCAGCTCGACACTGTCTATAGCAATCAGCCCCAGCATTTT. Amino acids: CASQLDTVYSNQPQHF. The full variable domain, its missing parts supplied by reference TRBV2 and TRBJ1-5, is EPEVTQTPSHQVTQMGQEVILRCVPISNHLYFYWYRQILGQKVEFLVSFYNNEISEKSEIFDDQFSVERPDGSNFTLKIRSTKLEDSAMYFCASQLDTVYSNQPQHFGDGTRLSIL.